This entry describes one T cell receptor (beta chain). This sample was included in a study of T cells in Graves' hyperthyroidism and ophthalmopathy. RNA transcripts gave rise to amplified TCR beta CDR3 regions. TCR CDR3 regions were first amplified by RT-PCR with HTBI primers. Via MiXCR, TCRdb re-called the multiplex PCR reads, giving one row per CDR3 protein. Of hundreds of thousands of distinct CDR3 sequences detected, roughly 14% appear once; the ten largest clones hold about 22%. The CDR3 length is 15 residues. Looked up from germline, CDR1 is SGDLS and CDR2 is YYNGEE. After removal of 4 bases from V and 9 bases from J, the junction contained 10 bases not matched to a gene. The study excluded patients with uncontrolled infection, other autoimmune disease, pregnancy or lactation. PBMCs were sourced from about 10 ml fresh peripheral blood.

Sequencing was carried out using blood. The chain employs TRBV9 and TRBJ2-1; 10 bases are a match to TRBD2. This TCR derives from a woman aged 25 to 39 with Graves' hyperthyroidism. The chain's CDR3 is CASSPLQREGREQFF. In DNA form, the CDR3 reads TGTGCCAGCAGCCCACTCCAGCGGGAGGGCCGTGAGCAGTTCTTC. The variable domain in full, completed from reference TRBV9 and TRBJ2-1, reads DSGVTQTPKHLITATGQRVTLRCSPRSGDLSVYWYQQSLDQGLQFLIQYYNGEERAKGNILERFSAQQFPDLHSELNLSSLELGDSALYFCASSPLQREGREQFFGPGTRLTVL.